This TCR beta chain was identified in a study of identical twins' blood T cells. Overall study context: Approximately 50 million reads covered roughly 6 alpha-chain and roughly 6 beta-chain libraries. General study results and limits: Out-of-frame TCRbeta clonotypes reportedly had markedly more similar V usage in twins than unrelated donors.

This clonotype was seen ten or more times. Its antigen is undetermined. Three pairs of healthy female monozygous twins were the donors. CDR1 and CDR2 (germline): MNHEY, SVGEGT. V shed 5 bases and J shed 7 bases, with 9 bases lying between them. The CDR3 is 12 amino acids. Per the study methods: Each donor had about 90,000 to nearly 550,000 clonotypes. TCRdb reprocessed the 5' RACE reads via MiXCR and lists one record per CDR3 protein. What appears here as the V and J calls and clone size reflects TCRdb's work, not the paper's. This sample has around 380,000 distinct CDR3 sequences; approximately 30% occur once, and the top ten carry more than 5.5%.

The J gene is TRBJ2-1, the V gene TRBV6-2 or TRBV6-3; the D is unclear. The sample comprised PBMCs. This TCR was sampled from a woman between 18 and 49 years old in good health. For the CDR3, the DNA is TGTGCCAGCAGTCTTAGAGAGAATGAGCAGTTCTTC. Translated, it gives CASSLRENEQFF.